The present entry profiles one T cell receptor beta chain with its context. The antigen remains undetermined. This sample is part of a study of T cell responses to AZD1222 COVID-19 vaccine. Notes on the study in general: The reported proportion of spike-specific TCRs targeting unmutated variant regions was nearly half. The study found Spike-specific TCR breadth and depth rose after two AZD1222 doses. The number of AZD1222 recipients seropositive at baseline was only 5 to 7. Females made up more of the donors, who were largely white British, and clonal diversity may have come out too low.

Measured with immunoSEQ multiplex PCR; TCRdb has only the in-frame clones, and not every one. The sample comprises roughly 160,000 clones, roughly 92% of which are singletons, and around 1.7% rests with the top ten. The sample was peripheral blood, taken on day 0 of AZD1222 vaccination. The receptor comes from an adult in good health.

The CDR3 DNA follows: TGTGCCACCAGCAGACTCCGTCACCTAAGCACAGATACGCAGTATTTT. Translated, it gives CATSRLRHLSTDTQYF. The chain uses TRBV15 and TRBJ2-3; D remains ambiguous. Germline V gene lookup returns CDR1 LNHNV and CDR2 YYDKDF (reference sequence). V lost 2 bases and J lost 0, with 12 bases in between. This CDR3 spans 16 amino acids. The full variable domain, in which reference TRBV15 and TRBJ2-3 provide the parts outside the CDR3, is DAMVIQNPRYQVTQFGKPVTLSCSQTLNHNVMYWYQQKSSQAPKLLFHYYDKDFNNEADTPDNFQSRRPNTSFCFLDIRSPGLGDTAMYLCATSRLRHLSTDTQYFGPGTRLTVL.